This T cell receptor (beta chain) originates from a study of beta chain features in type 1 diabetes. V was pared by 0 bases and J by 5 bases, with 6 bases between. Germline-derived CDR1 and CDR2 are SGHRS and YFSETQ. CDR3 length: 13 amino acids. Reverse transcribing all isolated RNA meant expressed TCRB transcripts were sequenced. Data came from immunoSEQ multiplex PCR; TCRdb stores just in-frame clones and leaves some out. This sample yields roughly 150,000 clones, of which roughly 8.1% are seen a single time; almost 0.65% belongs to the top ten. The study, taken as a whole, reports: In comparison with healthy donors, patients had naive, central memory and Treg TCRB repertoires that appeared more similar.

This clone occurred a few times. Its antigen is not identified. The receptor was derived from a man younger than 35 in good health. The sequencing sample was made of central memory CD4+ T cells from blood. The V and J genes are TRBV5-1 and TRBJ2-1, with no clear D. CDR3 nucleotide sequence: TGCGCCAGCAGCTTGGAACTCCACAATGAGCAGTTCTTC. Translated: CASSLELHNEQFF.